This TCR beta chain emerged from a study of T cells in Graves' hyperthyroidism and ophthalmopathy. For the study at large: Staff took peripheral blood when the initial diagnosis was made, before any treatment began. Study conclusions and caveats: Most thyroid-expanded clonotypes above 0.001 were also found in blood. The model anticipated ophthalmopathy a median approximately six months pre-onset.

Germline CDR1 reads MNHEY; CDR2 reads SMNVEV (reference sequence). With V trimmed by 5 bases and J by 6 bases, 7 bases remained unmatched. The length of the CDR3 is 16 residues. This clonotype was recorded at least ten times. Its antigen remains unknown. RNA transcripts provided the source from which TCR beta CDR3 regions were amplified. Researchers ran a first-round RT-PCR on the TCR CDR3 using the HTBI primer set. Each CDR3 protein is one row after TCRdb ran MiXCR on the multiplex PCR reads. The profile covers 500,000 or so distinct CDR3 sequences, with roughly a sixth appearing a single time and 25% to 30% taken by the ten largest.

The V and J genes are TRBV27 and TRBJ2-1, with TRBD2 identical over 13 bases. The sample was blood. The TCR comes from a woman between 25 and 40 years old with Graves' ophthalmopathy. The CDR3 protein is CASSTRTSGSLNEQFF. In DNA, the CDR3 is TGTGCCAGCAGTACTAGGACTAGCGGGAGTCTCAATGAGCAGTTCTTC.